This passage covers 19 T cell receptor beta chains from one sample sequenced in a study of resident and recirculating memory T cells in vitiligo. Data came from immunoSEQ multiplex PCR; TCRdb stores just in-frame clones and leaves some out. The repertoire holds 70,000 to 75,000 clones, with 90% to 95% as singletons. The specimen was blood. These receptors were collected from a male donor with vitiligo.

The J gene is TRBJ1-1, the V gene TRBV6-5; TRBD1 agrees at 7 bases. Germline assignment: CDR1 MNHEY and CDR2 SVGAGI. Trimming at V came to 6 bases and at J to 3 bases, leaving 4 bases not matched to a gene. The length of the CDR3 is 13 residues. The CDR3 spells CASSHDRDTEAFF. DNA of the CDR3: TGTGCCAGCAGCCACGACAGGGACACTGAAGCTTTCTTT.

This sequence joins TRBV5-4 and TRBJ1-2; D may be TRBD1 (5 bases). Germline V lookup: CDR1 SGHNT, CDR2 YYREEE (reference sequence). This CDR3 is 14 amino acids long. The V end was cut by 4 bases, the J end by 6 bases, with 16 bases between. This chain's CDR3 is CASSPNRRVHGYTF. Written as DNA, the CDR3 is TGTGCCAGCAGCCCTAATCGCAGGGTCCATGGCTACACCTTC.

The genes are TRBV7-9 and TRBJ1-2; D is uncertain. V lost 5 bases to trimming and J lost 6 bases, with 13 bases between them. This CDR3 region has 13 residues. The germline gives CDR1 SEHNR, CDR2 FQNEAQ (reference sequence). The CDR3 DNA is TGTGCCAGCAGCGAGGGCCGGTGGGATGGCTACACCTTC. Protein product: CASSEGRWDGYTF.

V and J are TRBV9 and TRBJ1-2, with 8 bases that match TRBD1. The CDR3 runs 14 residues. Germline trimming cut 0 bases from V and 7 bases from J; bases unmatched to any gene: 5. Germline V gives CDR1 SGDLS, CDR2 YYNGEE. In DNA, the CDR3 is TGTGCCAGCAGCGTAGATCCAGGGGGCTCTGGCTACACCTTC. As protein: CASSVDPGGSGYTF. Combining the CDR3 with reference TRBV9 and TRBJ1-2 gives the whole variable domain DSGVTQTPKHLITATGQRVTLRCSPRSGDLSVYWYQQSLDQGLQFLIQYYNGEERAKGNILERFSAQQFPDLHSELNLSSLELGDSALYFCASSVDPGGSGYTFGSGTRLTVV.

This clone came up once. The genes are TRBV27 and TRBJ1-2; the D gene is possibly TRBD1 (6 bases). Trimming took off 3 bases at V and 2 bases at J, with 16 bases between the two ends. The CDR3 totals 16 residues. The V gene's germline CDR1 is MNHEY and CDR2 SMNVEV (reference sequence). CDR3 nucleotides: TGTGCCAGCAGTTTTTCCAGGTGGGGGCCAAACTATGGCTACACCTTC. As protein: CASSFSRWGPNYGYTF.

This clone was observed once. The V call is TRBV2, the J call TRBJ2-2; 7 positions match TRBD1. The V gene's germline CDR1 is SNHLY and CDR2 FYNNEI. The junction had 8 bases not matched to a gene; V was cut back by 8 bases and J by 2 bases. This CDR3 is 15 amino acids long. The CDR3 coding sequence is TGTGCCAGCCATAGACAGGGTCGAAACACCGGGGAGCTGTTTTTT. Residues: CASHRQGRNTGELFF.

This clone occurred a few times. This sequence joins TRBV7-6 and TRBJ1-1; TRBD1 is a possible D gene (5 bases). The germline CDR1 and CDR2 sequences are SGHVS and FNYEAQ. V was pared by 3 bases and J by 6 bases, with 20 bases between. The CDR3 runs 16 residues. CDR3 region: CASSLGSQVSAAEAFF. CDR3 coding DNA: TGTGCCAGCAGCTTGGGGTCACAGGTCTCCGCGGCTGAAGCTTTCTTT.

This clone was observed once. V is TRBV7-2 and J is TRBJ2-1, with TRBD2 matching 10 bases. The CDR3 consists of 14 residues. The V segment lost 11 bases and the J segment 2 bases; nucleotides outside the gene matches: 6. Looked up from germline, CDR1 is SGHTA and CDR2 is FQGNSA. The CDR3 DNA follows: TGTGCCGCGAAGAGCGGGGGGGCCTACAATGAGCAGTTCTTC. This encodes CAAKSGGAYNEQFF.

This rearrangement joins TRBV7-2 to TRBJ1-5, with TRBD1 matching over 8 bases. The germline V gene has CDR1 SGHTA and CDR2 FQGNSA. The CDR3 contains 13 residues. V was clipped by 5 bases and J by 9 bases; unmatched bases: 6. CDR3 protein: CASSPGQARPQHF. CDR3 nucleotide sequence: TGTGCCAGCAGCCCGGGACAGGCCCGGCCCCAGCATTTT. The variable domain in full, with the rest retrieved from reference TRBV7-2 and TRBJ1-5, is GAGVSQSPSNKVTEKGKDVELRCDPISGHTALYWYRQSLGQGLEFLIYFQGNSAPDKSGLPSDRFSAERTGGSVSTLTIQRTQQEDSAVYLCASSPGQARPQHFGDGTRLSIL.

By share, this clone ranks as medium-sized (0.01 to 0.1%). CDR3 residues: CATLPGQGRDYTF. CDR3 in DNA: TGTGCCACGCTTCCGGGACAGGGGAGGGACTACACCTTC. The chain links TRBV6-5 to TRBJ1-2, with 10 bases identical to TRBD1. The ends lost 10 bases at V and 10 bases at J; junction bases unmatched: 12. Germline V CDR1 and CDR2: MNHEY, SVGAGI. This CDR3 has 13 amino acids.

The V and J genes are TRBV6-6 and TRBJ2-3; 8 nucleotides agree with TRBD2. J lost 3 bases, V lost 11 bases, and 10 bases had no gene match. CDR3 length: 14 residues. Germline V lookup: CDR1 MNHNY, CDR2 SVGAGI (reference sequence). The CDR3 loop reads CACYRGGTTDTQYF. For the CDR3, the DNA is TGTGCCTGCTACCGGGGGGGGACAACAGATACGCAGTATTTT.

This clone came up once. V gene TRBV29-1 combines with J gene TRBJ1-1, with no clear D. The germline gives CDR1 SQVTM, CDR2 ANQGSEA. The CDR3 contains 13 residues. V gave up 6 bases and J gave up 2 bases, with 13 bases separating them. The CDR3 sequence: CSVPVAPNTEAFF. CDR3 in DNA: TGCAGCGTCCCCGTCGCGCCAAACACTGAAGCTTTCTTT.

The chain has TRBV25-1 and TRBJ1-1; 9 nucleotides match TRBD1. The CDR3 runs 13 residues. Germline V gives CDR1 MGHDK, CDR2 SYGVNS. With 9 bases clipped from V and 1 base from J, the junction kept 3 bases outside the gene matches. Here the CDR3 reads CASRQGENTEAFF. DNA of the CDR3: TGTGCCAGTCGACAGGGGGAGAACACTGAAGCTTTCTTT.

The CDR3: CASSASNTGTGARTDTQYF. The CDR3 DNA reads as TGTGCCAGCAGTGCTTCCAACACCGGGACAGGGGCCCGGACAGATACGCAGTATTTT. This rearrangement joins TRBV6-1 to TRBJ2-3; 10 nucleotides match TRBD1. The junction had 16 bases not matched to a gene; V was cut back by 4 bases and J by 3 bases. This CDR3 contains 19 residues. The germline V gene encodes CDR1 MNHNS and CDR2 SASEGT.

About this clone itself: A read error may produce the germline difference seen at one junction end. The chain combines TRBV30 with TRBJ2-1; 13 bases fit TRBD2. Per germline, CDR1 GTSNPN and CDR2 SVGIG (reference sequence). This CDR3 is 18 amino acids long. The CDR3 here is CTWRSLAGGPGSYNEQFF. CDR3 nucleotide sequence: TGTACCTGGAGGTCACTAGCGGGGGGGCCGGGTTCCTACAATGAGCAGTTCTTC.

The J gene is TRBJ1-6, the V gene TRBV4-2, with D possibly being TRBD1 (6 bases). The CDR3 runs to 16 residues. CDR1 is LGHNA and CDR2 is YNFKEQ in the germline V gene. Trimming stripped 1 base from V and 7 bases from J, with 14 bases between. The CDR3 nucleotides read TGTGCCAGCAGCCAAGTACAGGGTTCATCCAATTCACCCCTCCACTTT. Encoded protein: CASSQVQGSSNSPLHF.

The chain combines TRBV6-1 with TRBJ2-7; 9 bases map to TRBD1. Germline values: CDR1 MNHNS, CDR2 SASEGT. The CDR3 totals 15 residues. V lost 4 bases and J lost 5; bases outside the gene matches: 9. DNA for the CDR3: TGTGCCAGCAGTGTTAGGGGGACAGGGTTCCACGAGCAGTACTTC. This translates into CASSVRGTGFHEQYF.

This rearrangement joins TRBV19 to TRBJ1-5; 10 nucleotides agree with TRBD1. CDR3 length: 15 residues. Germline CDR1 reads LNHDA; CDR2 reads SQIVND (reference sequence). V was clipped by 1 base and J by 4 bases; unmatched bases: 1. Here the CDR3 DNA reads TGTGCCAGTAGTATAGGGGGACAGGGGAATCAGCCCCAGCATTTT. Encoded protein: CASSIGGQGNQPQHF.

The V call is TRBV28, the J call TRBJ1-2; 7 positions agree with TRBD1. Germline V CDR1 and CDR2: MDHEN, SYDVKM. This CDR3 region has 13 residues. The V gene end was trimmed by 2 bases and the J gene end by 7 bases; junction bases not matched to a gene: 4. CDR3 protein: CASSLGQARGYTF. In DNA form, the CDR3 reads TGTGCCAGCAGTTTAGGACAGGCCCGTGGCTACACCTTC.